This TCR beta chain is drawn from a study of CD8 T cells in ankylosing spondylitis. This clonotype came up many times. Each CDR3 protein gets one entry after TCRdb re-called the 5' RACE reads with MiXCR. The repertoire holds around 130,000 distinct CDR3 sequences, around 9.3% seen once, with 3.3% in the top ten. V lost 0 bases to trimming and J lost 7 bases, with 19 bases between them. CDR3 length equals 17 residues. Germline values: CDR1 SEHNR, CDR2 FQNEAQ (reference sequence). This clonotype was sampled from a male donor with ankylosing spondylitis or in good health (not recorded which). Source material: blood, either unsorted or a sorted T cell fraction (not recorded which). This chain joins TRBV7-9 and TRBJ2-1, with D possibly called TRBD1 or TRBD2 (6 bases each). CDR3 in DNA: TGTGCCAGCAGCTTAGCGCGGGACACCCTAAACGCAAATGAGCAGTTCTTC. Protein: CASSLARDTLNANEQFF.